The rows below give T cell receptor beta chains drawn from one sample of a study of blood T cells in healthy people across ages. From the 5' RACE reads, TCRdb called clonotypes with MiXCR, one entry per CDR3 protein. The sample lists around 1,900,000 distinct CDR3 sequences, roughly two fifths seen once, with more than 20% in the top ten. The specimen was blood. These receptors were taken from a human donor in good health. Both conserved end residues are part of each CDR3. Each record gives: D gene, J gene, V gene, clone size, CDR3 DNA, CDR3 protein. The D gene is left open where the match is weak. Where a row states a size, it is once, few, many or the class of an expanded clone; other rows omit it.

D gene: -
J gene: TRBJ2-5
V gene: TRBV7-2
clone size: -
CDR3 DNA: TGTGCCACCAGGGGATCCGGGACGGAGACCCAGTACTTC
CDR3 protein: CATRGSGTETQYF

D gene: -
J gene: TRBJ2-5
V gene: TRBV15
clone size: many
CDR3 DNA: TGTGCCACCAGCAGAGGGAGCGGACAAGAGACCCAGTACTTC
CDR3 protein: CATSRGSGQETQYF

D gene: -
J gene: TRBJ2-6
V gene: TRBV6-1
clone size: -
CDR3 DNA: TGTGCCAGCAGTGACTCAACATACGCTGGGGCCAACGTCCTGACTTTC
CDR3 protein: CASSDSTYAGANVLTF

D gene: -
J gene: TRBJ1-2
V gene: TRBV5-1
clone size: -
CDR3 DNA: TGCGCCAGCAGCTTGGAGGCAGGGGTGTTCGGCTACACCTTC
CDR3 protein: CASSLEAGVFGYTF

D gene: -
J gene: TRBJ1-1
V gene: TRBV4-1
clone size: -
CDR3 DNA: TGCGCCAGCAGCCAAGAAGAGATGGGCCGGGGGGACACTGAAGCTTTCTTT
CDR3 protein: CASSQEEMGRGDTEAFF

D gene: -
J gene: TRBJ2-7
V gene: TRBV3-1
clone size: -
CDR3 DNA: TGTGCCAGCAGCCGAACGGCGGGACAGAACTACGAGCAGTACTTC
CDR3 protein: CASSRTAGQNYEQYF

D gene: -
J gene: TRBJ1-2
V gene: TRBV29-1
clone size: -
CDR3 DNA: TGCAGCGTTGATGGAGGAGGAAATTTTTATGGCTACACCTTC
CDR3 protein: CSVDGGGNFYGYTF

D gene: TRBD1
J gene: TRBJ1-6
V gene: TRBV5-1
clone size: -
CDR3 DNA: TGCGCCAGCAGCTTTACAGGGGGCGAGGGTTCACCCCTCCACTTT
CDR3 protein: CASSFTGGEGSPLHF

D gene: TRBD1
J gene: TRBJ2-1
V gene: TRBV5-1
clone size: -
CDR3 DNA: TGCGCCAGCAGCGTCGGACAGGGGGGCCAGTTCTTC
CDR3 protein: CASSVGQGGQFF

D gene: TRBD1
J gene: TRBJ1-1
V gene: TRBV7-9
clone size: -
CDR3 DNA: TGTGCCAGCAGCCCTGACAGGGCGTACACTGAAGCTTTCTTT
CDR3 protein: CASSPDRAYTEAFF

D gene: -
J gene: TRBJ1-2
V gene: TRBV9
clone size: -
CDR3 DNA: TGTGCCAGCAGCGCGATCCTGGGGGGGGCAGGGCTTTCCGGCTACACCTTC
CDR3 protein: CASSAILGGAGLSGYTF

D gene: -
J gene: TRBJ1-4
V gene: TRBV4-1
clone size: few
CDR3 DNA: TGCGCCAGCGGCGACGCCCCAGGAAGTGAAAAACTGTTTTTT
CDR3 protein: CASGDAPGSEKLFF

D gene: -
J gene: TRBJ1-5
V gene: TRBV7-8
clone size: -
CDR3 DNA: TGTGCCAGCAGCCTCGAGACAAACTCGAATCAGCCCCAGCATTTT
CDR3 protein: CASSLETNSNQPQHF

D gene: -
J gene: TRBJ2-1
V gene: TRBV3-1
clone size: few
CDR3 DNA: TGTGCCAGCAGCCAAGATAGCATCGGGGACCACCACAATGAGCAGTTCTTC
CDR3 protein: CASSQDSIGDHHNEQFF

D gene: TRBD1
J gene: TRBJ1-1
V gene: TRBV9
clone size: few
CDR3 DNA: TGTGCCAGCAGCGAGCCCGGACAGGGTCCCCAAAACGGTGAAGCTTTCTTT
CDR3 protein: CASSEPGQGPQNGEAFF

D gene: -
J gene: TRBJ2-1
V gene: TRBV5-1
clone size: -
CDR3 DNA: TGCGCCAGCAGCTTGACGGCGGGGACAGTCTACAATGAGCAGTTCTTC
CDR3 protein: CASSLTAGTVYNEQFF

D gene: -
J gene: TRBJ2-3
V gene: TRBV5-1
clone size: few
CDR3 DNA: TGCGCCAGCATGAGGGAGGCAGATACGCAGTATTTT
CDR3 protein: CASMREADTQYF

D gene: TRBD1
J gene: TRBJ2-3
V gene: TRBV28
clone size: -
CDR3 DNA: TGTGCCAGCAGTTTGTTTTTGAGGCAGGGGGAATACACAGATACGCAGTATTTT
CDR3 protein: CASSLFLRQGEYTDTQYF

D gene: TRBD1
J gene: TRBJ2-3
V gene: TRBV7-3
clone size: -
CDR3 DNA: TGTGCCAGCAGCCCAGGACAGGGAACAGGTACGCAGTATTTT
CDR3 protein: CASSPGQGTGTQYF

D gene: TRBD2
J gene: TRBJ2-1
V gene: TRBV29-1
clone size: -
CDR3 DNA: TGCAGCGTTGAGCGGCTAGCGGGGGCCCCCCGATGGGTGGATGAGCAGTTCTTC
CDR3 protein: CSVERLAGAPRWVDEQFF

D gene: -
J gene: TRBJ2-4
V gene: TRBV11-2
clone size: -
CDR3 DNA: TGTGCCAGCAGCTACCAGCGGCAGGGCAAAAACATTCAGTACTTC
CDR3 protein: CASSYQRQGKNIQYF

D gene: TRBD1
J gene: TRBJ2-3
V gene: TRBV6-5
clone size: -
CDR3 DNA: TGTGCCAGCAGCCAAGACAGGGGGCCGTACGATACGCAGTATTTT
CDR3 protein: CASSQDRGPYDTQYF

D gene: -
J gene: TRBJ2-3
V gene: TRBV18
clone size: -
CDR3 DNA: TGTGCCAGCTTAACCTCGATCACAGATACGCAGTATTTT
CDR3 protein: CASLTSITDTQYF

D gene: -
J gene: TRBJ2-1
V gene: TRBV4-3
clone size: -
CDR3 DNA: TGCGCCAGCAGCCCGCCGGGACTTCACAATGAGCAGTTCTTC
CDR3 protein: CASSPPGLHNEQFF

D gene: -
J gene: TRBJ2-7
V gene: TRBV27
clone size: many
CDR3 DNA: TGTGCCAGCAGTCTCCTGGGGGACGAGCAGTACTTC
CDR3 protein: CASSLLGDEQYF

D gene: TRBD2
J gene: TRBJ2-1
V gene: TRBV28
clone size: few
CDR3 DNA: TGTGCCACTGTGCGGGGGAGCTCCTACAATGAGCAGTTCTTC
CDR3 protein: CATVRGSSYNEQFF

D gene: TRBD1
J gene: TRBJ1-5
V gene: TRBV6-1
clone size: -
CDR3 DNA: TGTGCCAGCAGTAAGAGACAGGGGGCCTTACTTAGCAATCAGCCCCAGCATTTT
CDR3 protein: CASSKRQGALLSNQPQHF

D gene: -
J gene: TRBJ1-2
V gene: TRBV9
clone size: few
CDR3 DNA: TGTGCCAGCAGCGTATACACCAGCACTAACTATGGCTACACCTTC
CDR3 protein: CASSVYTSTNYGYTF

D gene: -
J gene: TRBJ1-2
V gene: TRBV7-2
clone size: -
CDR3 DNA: TGTGCCAGCAGCTCCTGGGGGGTAAACTATGGCTACACCTTC
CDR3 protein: CASSSWGVNYGYTF

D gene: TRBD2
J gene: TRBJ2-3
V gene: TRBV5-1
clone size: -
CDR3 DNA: TGCGCCAGCAGCACCGGGACTAGTGAGGGAACGACGCAGTATTTT
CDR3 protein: CASSTGTSEGTTQYF

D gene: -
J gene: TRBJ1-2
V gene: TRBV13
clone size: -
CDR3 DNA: TGTGCCAGCAGCACCCAACCAGGGGACTACACCTTC
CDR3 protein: CASSTQPGDYTF

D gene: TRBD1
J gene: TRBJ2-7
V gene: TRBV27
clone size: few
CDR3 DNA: TGTGCCAGCAGGTGGGACAGGGTAAGCGAGCAGTACTTC
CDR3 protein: CASRWDRVSEQYF

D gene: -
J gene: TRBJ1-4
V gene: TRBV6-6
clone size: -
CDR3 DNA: TGTGCCAGCAGTGTGTCGGGCCAGGGTAATGAAAAACTGTTTTTT
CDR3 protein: CASSVSGQGNEKLFF

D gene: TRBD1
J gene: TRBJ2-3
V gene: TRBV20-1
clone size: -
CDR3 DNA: TGCAGTACAGGGACAGTAGGAGATACGCAGTATTTT
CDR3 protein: CSTGTVGDTQYF

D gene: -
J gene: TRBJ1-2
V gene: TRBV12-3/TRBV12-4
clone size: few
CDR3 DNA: TGTGCCAGCAGAAAGTCAGGAAGTGGCTACACCTTC
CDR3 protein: CASRKSGSGYTF

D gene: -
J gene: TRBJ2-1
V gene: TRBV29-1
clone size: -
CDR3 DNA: TGCAGCGTTTCTAGGAGCAACAATGAGCAGTTCTTC
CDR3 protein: CSVSRSNNEQFF

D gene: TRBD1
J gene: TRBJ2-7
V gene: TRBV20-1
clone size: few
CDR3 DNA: TGCAGTGCCCCCGGCAGGGGGTTTGCCGAGCAGTACTTC
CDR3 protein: CSAPGRGFAEQYF

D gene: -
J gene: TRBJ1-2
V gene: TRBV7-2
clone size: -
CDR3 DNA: TGTGCCGGCAGCTTAGTAGCTGGGCTTGAAGGTGGCTACACCTTC
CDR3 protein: CAGSLVAGLEGGYTF

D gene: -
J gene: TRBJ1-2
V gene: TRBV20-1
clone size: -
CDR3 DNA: TGCAGTGGACCGCCAGATATCTATGGCTACACCTTC
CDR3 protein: CSGPPDIYGYTF

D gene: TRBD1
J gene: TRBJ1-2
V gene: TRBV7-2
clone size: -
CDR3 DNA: TGTGCCAGCAGTCCCGGGACAGCCTCCTATGGCTACACCTTC
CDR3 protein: CASSPGTASYGYTF

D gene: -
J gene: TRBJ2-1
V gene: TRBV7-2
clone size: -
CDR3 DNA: TGTGCCAGCAGCCCCCCCTTCCGGACCCTGCAGTTCTTC
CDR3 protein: CASSPPFRTLQFF

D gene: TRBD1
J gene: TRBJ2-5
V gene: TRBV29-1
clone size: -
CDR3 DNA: TGCAGCGTGACGACAGGGGGAGAGACCCAGTACTTC
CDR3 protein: CSVTTGGETQYF

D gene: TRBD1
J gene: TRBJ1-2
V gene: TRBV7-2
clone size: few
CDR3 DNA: TGTGCCAGCAGCTCTAGGGTGGGGACAGGGCAAGGCTACACCTTC
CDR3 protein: CASSSRVGTGQGYTF

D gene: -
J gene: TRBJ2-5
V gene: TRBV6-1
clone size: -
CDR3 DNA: TGTGCCAGCAGAGAAGATATAGCGGTAACTAAAGAGACCCAGTACTTC
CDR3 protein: CASREDIAVTKETQYF

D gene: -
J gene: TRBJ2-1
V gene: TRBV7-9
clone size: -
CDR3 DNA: TGTGCCAGCAGCTTAGGGGCCGAGGGCCACAATGAGCAGTTCTTC
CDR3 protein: CASSLGAEGHNEQFF

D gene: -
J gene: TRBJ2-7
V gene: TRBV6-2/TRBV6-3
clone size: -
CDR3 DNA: TGTGCCAGCAGTTGGACAGTGAACTACGAGCAGTACTTC
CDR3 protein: CASSWTVNYEQYF

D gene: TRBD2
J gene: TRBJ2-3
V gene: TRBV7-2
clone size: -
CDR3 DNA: TGTGCCAGCAGCCCCCGGGGAGCGGGGCGGACAGATACGCAGTATTTT
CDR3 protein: CASSPRGAGRTDTQYF

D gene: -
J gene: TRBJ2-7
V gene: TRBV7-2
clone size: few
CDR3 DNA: TGTGCCAGCAGCTTCCTTCCCGGGGACACGCTCTCCTACGAGCAGTACTTC
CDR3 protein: CASSFLPGDTLSYEQYF

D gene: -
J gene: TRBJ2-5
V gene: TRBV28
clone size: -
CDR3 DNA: TGTGCCAGCAGTTTAATAGGGTTGTGGGAGACCCAGTACTTC
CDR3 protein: CASSLIGLWETQYF